What follows are 26 T cell receptor beta chains derived from one specimen sequenced in a study of blood T cells in healthy people across ages. Primed by a sample-barcoded 5' primer and a J-beta primer mix, a second PCR proceeded for about 6 to 11 cycles. Using its own MiXCR run on the 5' RACE reads, TCRdb lists one record per CDR3 protein. Altogether about a million distinct CDR3 sequences are present, roughly 51% being singletons, with the ten largest covering 20% to 25%. Input material: blood. Receptors were obtained from an older woman in good health.

This clonotype showed up just a few times. The genes are TRBV7-8 and TRBJ2-7; 12 nucleotides line up with TRBD2. The CDR3 is 16 residues long. From germline, CDR1 is SGHVS and CDR2 FQNEAQ. With V trimmed by 8 bases and J by 3 bases, 11 bases remained unmatched. CDR3 residues: CASGSSGRASVYEQYF. CDR3 DNA sequence: TGTGCCAGCGGGTCTAGCGGGAGGGCCTCAGTCTACGAGCAGTACTTC.

This clonotype was counted a few times. CDR3 loop: CASSRTNGWVQYF. The CDR3 DNA follows: TGTGCCAGCAGTCGGACTAACGGGTGGGTGCAGTACTTC. The chain joins TRBV28 to TRBJ2-7, with a tentative D call TRBD2 (6 bases). Germline V gene lookup returns CDR1 MDHEN and CDR2 SYDVKM. The CDR3 sequence is 13 residues long. Deletions cut 5 bases from V and 9 bases from J, with 17 bases between.

The J gene is TRBJ2-7, the V gene TRBV7-2; possible D gene TRBD2, 6 bases. V lost 0 bases to trimming and J lost 2 bases, with 11 bases between them. The V gene's germline CDR1 is SGHTA and CDR2 FQGNSA. The CDR3 consists of 15 residues. The CDR3 nucleotides read TGTGCCAGCAGCTTAGCGGGAGGCCCTCCCTACGAGCAGTACTTC. Translation gives CASSLAGGPPYEQYF. The full variable domain, completed using reference TRBV7-2 and TRBJ2-7, is GAGVSQSPSNKVTEKGKDVELRCDPISGHTALYWYRQSLGQGLEFLIYFQGNSAPDKSGLPSDRFSAERTGGSVSTLTIQRTQQEDSAVYLCASSLAGGPPYEQYFGPGTRLTVT.

This clonotype showed up just a few times. The rearrangement links TRBV6-1 to TRBJ2-3; 7 positions agree with TRBD1. CDR3 length equals 16 residues. Per the germline V gene, CDR1 is MNHNS and CDR2 is SASEGT. With 5 bases clipped from V and 0 bases from J, the junction kept 8 bases outside the gene matches. The CDR3 spells CASSKDRVTSTDTQYF. The DNA for the CDR3 is TGTGCCAGCAGTAAAGACAGGGTTACGAGCACAGATACGCAGTATTTT.

The gene calls are TRBV20-1 and TRBJ2-5, with a tentative D call TRBD2 (6 bases). This CDR3 has 13 residues. The germline V gene has CDR1 DFQATT and CDR2 SNEGSKA (reference sequence). Deletions cut 1 base from V and 5 bases from J, with 11 bases between. As DNA, the CDR3 is TGCAGTGCTAGAGTCCCGGGGGTGGAGACCCAGTACTTC. It is translated as CSARVPGVETQYF.

The rearrangement links TRBV28 to TRBJ2-7; the D gene is possibly TRBD2 (5 bases). There are 16 residues in the CDR3. Trimming took off 1 base at V and 0 bases at J, with 13 bases between the two ends. Germline assignment: CDR1 MDHEN and CDR2 SYDVKM. The CDR3 loop reads CASSLSGEIPSYEQYF. The CDR3 DNA reads as TGTGCCAGCAGTTTATCCGGGGAAATCCCCTCCTACGAGCAGTACTTC.

The V call is TRBV29-1, the J call TRBJ2-7; D remains ambiguous. CDR3 length: 12 residues. The germline gives CDR1 SQVTM, CDR2 ANQGSEA. V was cut by 6 bases and J by 0 bases, with 9 bases left in between. The CDR3 nucleotides are TGCAGCGTGTTGGCCCCCTCCTACGAGCAGTACTTC. It encodes CSVLAPSYEQYF.

The chain employs TRBV3-1 and TRBJ2-7, with 7 bases identical to TRBD2. The ends lost 6 bases at V and 0 bases at J; junction bases unmatched: 5. This CDR3 region has 14 residues. Germline V gene data show CDR1 as LGHDT and CDR2 as YNNKEL (reference sequence). The chain's CDR3 is CASSIAGYSYEQYF. CDR3 in DNA: TGTGCCAGCAGTATAGCGGGCTACTCCTACGAGCAGTACTTC.

A few counts support this clonotype. The rearrangement links TRBV18 to TRBJ1-4; 7 bases agree with TRBD1. Germline V gene lookup returns CDR1 KGHSH and CDR2 LQKENI. This CDR3 comprises 15 residues. The V gene end was trimmed by 5 bases and the J gene end by 4 bases; junction bases not matched to a gene: 7. The CDR3 sequence is CASSTLQGDNEKLFF. The CDR3 DNA follows: TGTGCCAGCTCAACATTGCAGGGGGATAATGAAAAACTGTTTTTT.

The rearrangement uses TRBV10-3 and TRBJ2-1, with TRBD2 matching over 7 bases. Germline CDR1 is ENHRY and CDR2 is SYGVKD. The V gene end was trimmed by 3 bases and the J gene end by 6 bases; junction bases not matched to a gene: 11. The CDR3 spans 16 residues. The CDR3 DNA is TGTGCCATCAGTGACCCTGGACTAGGACTGGGCAATGAGCAGTTCTTC. Amino acids: CAISDPGLGLGNEQFF.

The V call is TRBV20-1, the J call TRBJ2-1, with TRBD2 matching 8 bases. The end of the DNA aligns better with TRBJ2-7, so the J call may be wrong. The CDR3 contains 15 residues. CDR1 is DFQATT, CDR2 SNEGSKA, per germline (reference sequence). Here the CDR3 reads CSAARTSGTYNEQYF. DNA of the CDR3: TGCAGTGCGGCCAGAACTAGCGGAACCTACAATGAGCAGTACTTC.

The chain has TRBV3-1 and TRBJ2-6; D call uncertain. V lost 5 bases and J 0 bases, leaving 17 bases between the germline ends. CDR3 length equals 18 residues. Looked up from germline, CDR1 is LGHDT and CDR2 is YNNKEL (reference sequence). The CDR3 loop is CASSSGYFSFSGANVLTF. The CDR3, as DNA: TGTGCCAGCAGCTCGGGCTATTTCAGCTTCTCTGGGGCCAACGTCCTGACTTTC.

This clonotype came up a few times. The V gene is TRBV11-2, the J gene TRBJ2-3; D remains unclear. The CDR3 has 15 amino acids. Germline assignment: CDR1 SGHAT and CDR2 FQNNGV. Deletions cut 2 bases from V and 1 base from J, with 10 bases between. The CDR3 protein is CASSLIVGGTDTQYF. CDR3 coding DNA: TGTGCCAGCAGCTTAATAGTAGGTGGCACAGATACGCAGTATTTT.

This clonotype was recorded a few times. This chain connects TRBV7-9 to TRBJ1-1; D is unresolved. Trimming took 5 bases from V and 6 from J, leaving 16 bases between them. The germline V gene has CDR1 SEHNR and CDR2 FQNEAQ (reference sequence). CDR3 length equals 14 residues. The CDR3 DNA is TGTGCCAGCAGCCCCGACCAAGGCTATCCTGAAGCTTTCTTT. Its protein product is CASSPDQGYPEAFF.

This clonotype has only a few counts. The chain couples TRBV6-5 to TRBJ2-7, with 10 nucleotides matching TRBD2. This CDR3 spans 16 amino acids. Germline V gene data show CDR1 as MNHEY and CDR2 as SVGAGI. V lost 4 bases to trimming and J lost 3 bases; unmatched junction nucleotides: 9. Written as DNA, the CDR3 is TGTGCCAGCAGTTCGGGGGACCTAGCGGGAGTCTACGAGCAGTACTTC. Amino acids: CASSSGDLAGVYEQYF.

The chain couples TRBV4-1 to TRBJ2-4; tentative D call: TRBD2 (5 bases). Judging by the DNA end, TRBJ2-7 fits better; the J call may be wrong. Germline-derived CDR1 and CDR2 are MGHRA and YSYEKL. The CDR3 loop spans 16 amino acids. The CDR3 loop reads CASSQDATPPGYEQYF. As DNA, the CDR3 is TGCGCCAGCAGCCAAGATGCGACACCGCCGGGGTACGAGCAGTACTTC.

The chain links TRBV27 to TRBJ2-1; D not resolved. Trimming stripped 5 bases from V and 3 bases from J, with 14 bases between. Per germline, CDR1 MNHEY and CDR2 SMNVEV (reference sequence). CDR3 size: 15 residues. The CDR3 region is CASSAGISGYNEQFF. For the CDR3, the DNA is TGTGCCAGCAGTGCAGGAATATCTGGCTACAATGAGCAGTTCTTC.

The J gene is TRBJ1-5, the V gene TRBV28, with TRBD1 matching over 9 bases. The CDR3 sequence is 15 residues long. Looked up from germline, CDR1 is MDHEN and CDR2 is SYDVKM. Trimming cost V 5 bases and J 2 bases; bases outside gene matches: 4. CDR3 amino acids: CASSHRGQGNQPQHF. As DNA, the CDR3 is TGTGCCAGCAGTCACAGGGGGCAGGGCAATCAGCCCCAGCATTTT.

There are a few counts of this clonotype. The CDR3 protein is CASSAGGTGDYEQYF. DNA of the CDR3: TGTGCCAGCAGTGCTGGGGGGACAGGAGACTACGAGCAGTACTTC. The rearrangement uses TRBV2 and TRBJ2-7; 8 positions agree with TRBD1. This CDR3 contains 15 residues. The V gene end was trimmed by 4 bases and the J gene end by 3 bases; junction bases not matched to a gene: 8. The V gene's germline CDR1 is SNHLY and CDR2 FYNNEI. The full variable domain, rest sourced from reference TRBV2 and TRBJ2-7, is EPEVTQTPSHQVTQMGQEVILRCVPISNHLYFYWYRQILGQKVEFLVSFYNNEISEKSEIFDDQFSVERPDGSNFTLKIRSTKLEDSAMYFCASSAGGTGDYEQYFGPGTRLTVT.

The chain employs TRBV7-2 and TRBJ2-2; D not certain. V lost 7 bases, J lost 3 bases, and 15 bases lay in between. This CDR3 has 15 amino acids. Germline CDR1 is SGHTA and CDR2 is FQGNSA. The CDR3 region has the DNA TGTGCCAGCACCTCACTCAACCATTACACCGGGGAGCTGTTTTTT. Protein product: CASTSLNHYTGELFF.

The chain has TRBV6-1 and TRBJ2-3; possibly TRBD1 or TRBD2 for D (5 bases each). The CDR3 is 14 residues long. V lost 11 bases and J 2 bases, leaving 17 bases between the germline ends. Germline V gene data show CDR1 as MNHNS and CDR2 as SASEGT. The CDR3: CAFTPGPYTDTQYF. CDR3 DNA: TGTGCCTTTACCCCGGGACCGTACACAGATACGCAGTATTTT.

The rearrangement uses TRBV28 and TRBJ1-2, with 9 bases identical to TRBD1. V dropped 10 bases and J dropped 6; count of bases not matched to a gene: 9. The CDR3 sequence is 13 residues long. Germline V gene data show CDR1 as MDHEN and CDR2 as SYDVKM. CDR3 residues: CAILRDRVDGYTF. The CDR3 DNA follows: TGTGCCATCCTCCGGGACAGGGTTGATGGCTACACCTTC.

The chain is built from TRBV21-1 and TRBJ2-7; TRBD2 is the table's D call, not checked against the DNA. TRBV21-1 is labeled a pseudogene. This CDR3 has 17 amino acids. CDR3 amino acids: CASSTRGLAGRSYEQYF. The CDR3 DNA sequence: TGTGCCAGCAGCACGAGGGGACTAGCGGGAAGGTCCTACGAGCAGTACTTC.

This clonotype was seen just once. This sequence joins TRBV28 and TRBJ2-1, with 7 bases identical to TRBD2. This CDR3 has 16 amino acids. Germline V CDR1 and CDR2: MDHEN, SYDVKM. The V segment lost 5 bases and the J segment 4 bases; nucleotides outside the gene matches: 11. This chain's CDR3 is CASSGDGGGGYNEQFF. For the CDR3, the DNA is TGTGCCAGCAGTGGGGATGGGGGGGGAGGATACAATGAGCAGTTCTTC.

The rearrangement joins TRBV4-2 to TRBJ2-7, with TRBD1 as a possible D gene (6 bases). The CDR3 has 18 residues. Germline V gene data show CDR1 as LGHNA and CDR2 as YNFKEQ. V dropped 1 base and J dropped 0 bases, with 19 bases sitting between them. This CDR3 reads CASSQGTEPSRSSYEQYF. CDR3 in DNA: TGTGCCAGCAGCCAAGGGACAGAGCCCTCGAGGAGCTCCTACGAGCAGTACTTC.

V usage is TRBV6-1 and J usage is TRBJ2-7, with 7 bases fitting TRBD2. Unmatched junction bases numbered 13, after V lost 1 base and J lost 7 bases. This CDR3 comprises 16 residues. CDR1 is MNHNS, CDR2 SASEGT, per germline. This CDR3 is CASSEGVGSGTNEQYF. In DNA, the CDR3 is TGTGCCAGCAGTGAAGGCGTAGGGAGCGGGACTAATGAGCAGTACTTC.